This T cell receptor beta chain was identified during a study of T cell responses to AZD1222 COVID-19 vaccine. The CDR3 is 16 residues long. Per the germline V gene, CDR1 is SGHAT and CDR2 is FQNNGV. The V and J ends lost 2 bases and 5 bases respectively, with 18 bases between them. As to this clone: Its antigen is unknown.

Whole-study findings and limits: Researchers report vaccine-associated CD4 TCRs spanning spike, with dominance at 160-218 and 743-854. Reportedly, nearly half the spike-specific TCRs target unmutated variant regions.

The table came from immunoSEQ multiplex PCR; TCRdb's copy has only in-frame clones and leaves some out. This sample has 150,000 or so clones, with roughly 89% found just once. Sequencing used peripheral blood, obtained on day 0 of AZD1222 vaccination. The chain links TRBV11-2 to TRBJ2-5; perhaps D is TRBD1 or TRBD2 (6 bases each). The sequence was obtained from an adult in good health. Here the CDR3 DNA reads TGTGCCAGCAGCTTATATCAGGGGCGGGCGGGGGAGACCCAGTACTTC. Its protein is CASSLYQGRAGETQYF.